This T cell receptor beta chain was obtained from a study of blood T cell repertoires in COVID-19. Study as a whole: From the United States, Italy and Spain came samples of acute and convalescent COVID-19. Sample material is recorded as cDNA or gDNA derived from T cells, B-cell-depleted T cells, or PBMCs.

In the original processing: Estimation of nucleated cell counts was performed using reference gene primer amplification. Using immunoSEQ multiplex PCR, the repertoire was profiled, and TCRdb retains in-frame clones only, with some absent. For V, J and clone size, that table is used; D and trimming come from the DNA. The table has 97,000 or so clones, around nine tenths seen once; the top ten hold 1.5% to 2.5%. Trimming took off 11 bases at V and 7 bases at J, with 24 bases between the two ends. Germline CDR1 reads LNHDA; CDR2 reads SQIVND (reference sequence). This CDR3 comprises 15 residues. Sequencing input: peripheral blood. The chain employs TRBV19 and TRBJ1-5, with D possibly matching TRBD1 (6 bases). The receptor's source is a woman in her fifties or sixties with COVID-19, enrolled during active disease. DNA of the CDR3: TGTGCCGCGACGACCGGGATCCGAGGGGGACAGCCCCAGCATTTT. It specifies CAATTGIRGGQPQHF.